Each of the 18 T cell receptor beta chains below was sequenced from the same sample in a study of T cell clones after liver transplantation. Sequencing was performed with immunoSEQ multiplex PCR; in TCRdb, only in-frame clones are kept and a portion is missing. The table records 65,000 to 85,000 clones, 80% to 90% of them present only once. Specimen: CD4+ T cells from blood, collected 48 months after liver transplant. These receptors all stem from a human patient who received a liver transplant. Some T cells may trace back to the graft donor.

This rearrangement joins TRBV28 to TRBJ2-3; D gene uncertain. The CDR3 loop spans 11 amino acids. Trimming left V 5 bases short and J 6 bases short, with 6 bases between. CDR1 is MDHEN, CDR2 SYDVKM, per germline. CDR3 in amino acids: CASSRVDTQYF. CDR3 nucleotides: TGTGCCAGCAGTCGGGTGGATACGCAGTATTTT.

The chain combines TRBV5-4 with TRBJ1-6; no clear D gene. CDR1 SGHNT and CDR2 YYREEE come from the germline V gene (reference sequence). This CDR3 region has 15 residues. V lost 4 bases to trimming and J lost 8 bases, with 16 bases between them. This CDR3 is CASSRTIDGHSPLHF. CDR3 bases: TGTGCCAGCAGCCGCACGATCGATGGCCATTCACCCCTCCACTTT.

The genes are TRBV5-1 and TRBJ2-3, with D perhaps TRBD1 or TRBD2 (6 bases each). This CDR3 has 15 amino acids. Deletions cut 5 bases from V and 4 bases from J, with 17 bases between. Per germline, CDR1 SGHRS and CDR2 YFSETQ. The CDR3 is CASSVAGGAADTQYF. DNA for the CDR3: TGCGCCAGCAGTGTGGCCGGGGGCGCGGCAGATACGCAGTATTTT.

The chain has TRBV10-3 and TRBJ1-2; D unclear. The germline V and J ends were trimmed by 8 bases and 4 bases, with 8 bases remaining between them. This CDR3 comprises 11 residues. CDR1 and CDR2 from the germline V gene are ENHRY and SYGVKD. The CDR3 bases are TGTGCCATCGGAACCTCCTATGGCTACACCTTC. Encoded protein: CAIGTSYGYTF.

The J gene is TRBJ2-1, the V gene TRBV5-4, with D uncertain. Per germline, CDR1 SGHNT and CDR2 YYREEE (reference sequence). The CDR3 sequence is 15 residues long. The V end was cut by 3 bases, the J end by 6 bases, with 16 bases between. The CDR3 sequence is CASSSWTSQANEQFF. Here the CDR3 DNA reads TGTGCCAGCAGCTCCTGGACCTCCCAGGCCAATGAGCAGTTCTTC.

A few counts support this clone. V usage is TRBV18 and J usage is TRBJ1-1; the match to TRBD1 covers 8 bases. V gave up 6 bases and J gave up 4 bases; unmatched junction bases: 7. From germline, CDR1 is KGHSH and CDR2 LQKENI. CDR3 size: 14 residues. The CDR3 DNA is TGTGCCAGCTCGCTACAAGGACAGGGCACTGAAGCTTTCTTT. This encodes CASSLQGQGTEAFF. Together with reference TRBV18 and TRBJ1-1, the CDR3 gives the full variable domain: NAGVMQNPRHLVRRRGQEARLRCSPMKGHSHVYWYRQLPEEGLKFMVYLQKENIIDESGMPKERFSAEFPKEGPSILRIQQVVRGDSAAYFCASSLQGQGTEAFFGQGTRLTVV.

J is TRBJ1-4 and V is TRBV5-1, with 12 bases matching TRBD1. The CDR3 has 16 residues. Trimming removed 7 bases from V and 6 bases from J; junction bases left unmatched: 10. Per the germline V gene, CDR1 is SGHRS and CDR2 is YFSETQ. The CDR3 sequence is CASATGQGAFDEKLFF. The CDR3, as DNA: TGCGCCAGCGCGACGGGACAGGGGGCTTTTGATGAAAAACTGTTTTTT.

The chain recombines TRBV7-9 with TRBJ2-1; D remains unclear. The V end lost 5 bases, the J end lost 10 bases, and 12 bases lay between the germline ends. The CDR3 extends over 12 amino acids. CDR1 SEHNR and CDR2 FQNEAQ come from the germline V gene (reference sequence). The CDR3 loop reads CASSQEGLEQFF. The CDR3 nucleotides are TGTGCCAGCAGCCAAGAAGGGCTAGAGCAGTTCTTC.

The count of this clone is one. The chain employs TRBV10-3 and TRBJ1-3; 8 positions match TRBD1. The germline CDR1 and CDR2 sequences are ENHRY and SYGVKD. V was pared by 2 bases and J by 3 bases, with 3 bases of the junction left unmatched. CDR3 length: 15 residues. The CDR3 spells CAISEGDRGGNTIYF. For the CDR3, the DNA is TGTGCCATCAGTGAGGGAGACAGGGGTGGAAACACCATATATTTT.

This clone has only one observation. This chain links TRBV27 with TRBJ1-1; D is possibly TRBD1 (6 bases). The CDR3 is made up of 14 amino acids. The ends were cut back, 7 bases at V and 3 bases at J, with 15 bases in the middle. CDR1 is MNHEY, CDR2 SMNVEV, per germline (reference sequence). The CDR3 is CASTSWGAHTEAFF. CDR3 in DNA: TGTGCCAGCACCTCTTGGGGGGCGCACACTGAAGCTTTCTTT.

The gene calls are TRBV19 and TRBJ2-7, with 7 bases identical to TRBD2. The CDR3 sequence is 15 residues long. V lost 6 bases to trimming and J lost 1 base; unmatched junction nucleotides: 9. Germline CDR1 and CDR2: LNHDA and SQIVND (reference sequence). The CDR3 spells CASSDRASGSYEQYF. The CDR3 DNA sequence: TGTGCCAGTAGCGATCGGGCTAGCGGATCCTACGAGCAGTACTTC.

The V and J genes are TRBV4-3 and TRBJ2-7; TRBD1 is a possible D gene (6 bases). This CDR3 contains 14 residues. Trimming took off 5 bases at V and 10 bases at J, with 21 bases between the two ends. Germline V gene lookup returns CDR1 LGHNA and CDR2 YSLEER. CDR3 amino acids: CASSAPLQGNNQYF. The CDR3 DNA reads TGCGCCAGCAGCGCCCCGCTTCAGGGGAACAATCAGTACTTC.

The CDR3 coding sequence is TGTGCCAGCAGGCTGAGGGGGGCACACCATGAAGCTTTCTTT. Encoded protein: CASRLRGAHHEAFF. The chain has TRBV6-5 and TRBJ1-1; D may be TRBD1 (6 bases). Trimming removed 6 bases at V and 7 bases at J, with 18 bases between. The germline V gene has CDR1 MNHEY and CDR2 SVGAGI. CDR3 length: 14 residues.

The chain is built from TRBV13 and TRBJ2-1; tentatively, D is TRBD1 (5 bases). The V end lost 5 bases, the J end lost 0 bases, and 14 bases lay between the germline ends. CDR3 length: 16 amino acids. From germline, CDR1 is PRHDT and CDR2 FYEKMQ (reference sequence). CDR3 sequence: CASSPGALSSYNEQFF. In DNA, the CDR3 is TGTGCCAGCAGCCCTGGGGCCCTTAGCTCCTACAATGAGCAGTTCTTC.

The count of this clone is one. J is TRBJ2-1 and V is TRBV9, with D perhaps TRBD1 (6 bases). The V end lost 4 bases, the J end lost 7 bases, and 18 bases lay between the germline ends. Germline CDR1 is SGDLS and CDR2 is YYNGEE. The CDR3 loop spans 15 amino acids. The CDR3 sequence is CASSTQGQTVNEQFF. Here the CDR3 DNA reads TGTGCCAGCAGCACCCAGGGGCAGACGGTGAATGAGCAGTTCTTC.

The V call is TRBV18, the J call TRBJ2-3, with D unclear. Trimming left V 3 bases short and J 1 base short, with 5 bases between. From germline, CDR1 is KGHSH and CDR2 LQKENI. The CDR3 consists of 13 residues. The chain's CDR3 is CASSPLRTDTQYF. CDR3 coding DNA: TGTGCCAGCTCACCCCTGCGCACAGATACGCAGTATTTT.

This clone was picked up many times. CDR3 coding DNA: TGTGCCAGCAGTGCCGGGAGCGGGGGGGGAGATACGCAGTATTTT. Its translation is CASSAGSGGGDTQYF. The rearrangement links TRBV6-1 to TRBJ2-3; 10 bases agree with TRBD2. Per the germline V gene, CDR1 is MNHNS and CDR2 is SASEGT. This CDR3 comprises 15 residues. Germline trimming cut 4 bases from V and 5 bases from J; bases unmatched to any gene: 6.

The V and J genes are TRBV5-6 and TRBJ2-5, with TRBD1 identical over 11 bases. The V segment lost 4 bases and the J segment 1 base; nucleotides outside the gene matches: 6. This CDR3 is built from 16 residues. Germline values: CDR1 SGHDT, CDR2 YYEEEE. CDR3 residues: CASSPGGTGGQETQYF. DNA for the CDR3: TGTGCCAGCAGCCCTGGGGGGACAGGGGGCCAAGAGACCCAGTACTTC.